The clone carrying this T cell receptor beta chain was seen many times. The target antigen is unknown. These data are taken from a study of human T cells and chemical hapten exposure. Study-wide context: Scalp application of diphenylcyclopropenone was performed weekly in patients across the entire roughly 23-week study. Mostly female, the patients presented with alopecia areata, totalis or universalis. Small pooled library volume differences chiefly drove per-sample TCR yield variation. Study findings and constraints: Patch test scores rose with PT1 expanded TCR counts, a positive correlation.

MiXCR was run by TCRdb on the RACE reads, yielding one entry per CDR3 protein. The sample carries about 380,000 distinct CDR3 sequences, 4.5% to 5.5% recorded once. The CDR3 sequence is 14 residues long. Germline assignment: CDR1 SGHRS and CDR2 YFSETQ. Trimming took 1 base from V and 1 from J, leaving 8 bases between them. Time point reported: pre-sensitization, week 0. Treatment of the sample: therapeutic diphenylcyclopropenone sensitization with weekly scalp DPC. The chain employs TRBV5-1 and TRBJ2-5; D may match TRBD1 or TRBD2 (5 bases each). The source was whole blood, collected in connection with sensitization to the hapten diphenylcyclopropenone (DPC). This receptor was taken from a woman aged 45-65 years with alopecia areata. Some clones in this sample may be carry-over from other donors' samples. The chain's CDR3 is CASSLQGTQETQYF. The CDR3 DNA reads TGCGCCAGCAGCTTGCAAGGGACCCAAGAGACCCAGTACTTC.